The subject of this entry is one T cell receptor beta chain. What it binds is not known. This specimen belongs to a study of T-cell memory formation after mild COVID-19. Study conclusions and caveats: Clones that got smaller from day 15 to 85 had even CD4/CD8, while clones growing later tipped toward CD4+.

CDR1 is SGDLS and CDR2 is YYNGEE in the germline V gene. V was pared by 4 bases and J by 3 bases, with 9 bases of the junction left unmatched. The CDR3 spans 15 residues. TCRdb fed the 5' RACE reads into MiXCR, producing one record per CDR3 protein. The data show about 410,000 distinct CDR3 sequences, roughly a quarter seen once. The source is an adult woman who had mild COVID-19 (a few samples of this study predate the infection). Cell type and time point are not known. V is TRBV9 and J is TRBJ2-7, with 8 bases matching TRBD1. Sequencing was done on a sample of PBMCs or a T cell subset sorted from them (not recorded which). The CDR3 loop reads CASSQTPGQVYEQYF. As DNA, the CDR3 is TGTGCCAGCAGCCAGACGCCGGGACAGGTCTACGAGCAGTACTTC.